These T cell receptor beta chains were read from a single sample in a study of CD8+ T cells in alopecia areata. Produced via immunoSEQ multiplex PCR; TCRdb's table is partial and in-frame only. The table has fewer than 200,000 clones, around three fifths seen once. The input for sequencing was CD4+ T cells sorted from blood, taken at week 0. The receptors stem from a human donor with alopecia areata. The CDR3 runs from the conserved cysteine through the conserved F or W. D genes are given only for firm matches. Expanded clones get a size class; other rows say once, few or many, or leave the size out.

>-|TRBV15|TRBJ1-2|-
CATSRPTRGYGYTF
TGTGCCACCAGCAGACCTACACGGGGTTATGGCTACACCTTC
>-|TRBV5-1|TRBJ1-2|-
CASSLAHPDYGYTF
TGCGCCAGCAGCTTGGCCCACCCAGACTATGGCTACACCTTC
>-|TRBV30|TRBJ1-1|-
CAWSFSEVSPEAFF
TGTGCCTGGAGTTTTTCCGAAGTTAGCCCTGAAGCTTTCTTT
>-|TRBV11-2|TRBJ2-1|-
CASSRFTGPTHNEQFF
TGTGCCAGCAGCCGATTTACAGGGCCTACCCACAATGAGCAGTTCTTC
>-|TRBV5-1|TRBJ2-7|-
CASKDRDGYYEQYF
TGCGCCAGCAAGGACCGGGACGGATACTACGAGCAGTACTTC
>-|TRBV5-1|TRBJ1-1|once
CASSSRGVNTEAFF
TGCGCCAGCAGCTCCCGAGGGGTGAACACTGAAGCTTTCTTT
>TRBD1|TRBV14|TRBJ1-1|-
CASSQKPTRGYMNTEAFF
TGTGCCAGCAGCCAGAAACCGACCAGGGGGTACATGAACACTGAAGCTTTCTTT
>-|TRBV30|TRBJ2-7|-
CAWSGGQQYF
TGTGCCTGGAGTGGGGGTCAGCAGTACTTC
>-|TRBV27|TRBJ1-6|-
CASSLSTGGNSPLHF
TGTGCCAGCAGTTTATCGACAGGCGGTAATTCACCCCTCCACTTT
>-|TRBV6-5|TRBJ2-3|-
CASRRGAGTDTQYF
TGTGCCAGCCGTCGCGGGGCTGGGACAGATACGCAGTATTTT
>-|TRBV11-3|TRBJ2-7|-
CASSLGPWEQYF
TGTGCCAGCAGCTTAGGACCTTGGGAGCAGTACTTC
>-|TRBV29-1|TRBJ2-3|-
CSVAGGHGADTQYF
TGCAGCGTTGCCGGTGGGCACGGGGCAGATACGCAGTATTTT
>-|TRBV29-1|TRBJ2-4|-
CSVVGVSTKNIQYF
TGCAGCGTTGTTGGGGTTAGTACCAAAAACATTCAGTACTTC
>-|TRBV10-3|TRBJ1-3|few
CAIRETGNTIYF
TGTGCCATCAGGGAGACTGGAAACACCATATATTTT
>TRBD1|TRBV5-1|TRBJ2-6|-
CASSGTGFSGANVLTF
TGCGCCAGCAGCGGGACAGGCTTCTCTGGGGCCAACGTCCTGACTTTC
>-|TRBV30|TRBJ2-1|-
CAWSKSANREQFF
TGTGCCTGGAGTAAGTCCGCCAACAGGGAGCAGTTCTTC
>-|TRBV29-1|TRBJ2-2|-
CSVGELLNTGELFF
TGCAGCGTAGGGGAACTATTAAACACCGGGGAGCTGTTTTTT
>TRBD1|TRBV5-1|TRBJ2-7|-
CASSSGQAADEQYF
TGCGCCAGCAGCTCTGGACAGGCAGCCGACGAGCAGTACTTC
>TRBD2|TRBV5-1|TRBJ2-1|-
CASSLGSGGSLSSYNEQFF
TGCGCCAGCAGCTTGGGTAGCGGGGGGTCCCTGAGCTCCTACAATGAGCAGTTCTTC
>-|TRBV29-1|TRBJ2-5|-
CSVDLGQGETQYF
TGCAGCGTTGACCTAGGGCAGGGAGAGACCCAGTACTTC
>-|TRBV4-1|TRBJ2-3|-
CASSHPNGKDTQYF
TGCGCCAGCAGCCACCCCAATGGGAAAGATACGCAGTATTTT
>-|TRBV30|TRBJ2-2|-
CAWSRDPTNGELFF
TGTGCCTGGAGTCGCGACCCCACCAACGGGGAGCTGTTTTTT
>-|TRBV6-6|TRBJ1-1|-
CASRQQGAEAFF
TGTGCCAGCAGGCAACAGGGAGCTGAAGCTTTCTTT
>-|TRBV30|TRBJ2-3|few
CAWGPREGGWDTQYF
TGTGCCTGGGGCCCCCGGGAAGGCGGATGGGATACGCAGTATTTT
>TRBD1|TRBV6-1|TRBJ1-1|few
CASTLEVRGATEAFF
TGTGCCAGCACTCTAGAGGTCAGGGGGGCCACTGAAGCTTTCTTT
>-|TRBV29-1|TRBJ1-1|few
CSASFRGWGNTEAFF
TGCAGCGCCTCCTTCAGAGGGTGGGGGAACACTGAAGCTTTCTTT
>-|TRBV9|TRBJ2-2|-
CASSVGVGRSTGELFF
TGTGCCAGCAGCGTAGGAGTGGGGAGATCAACCGGGGAGCTGTTTTTT
>-|TRBV30|TRBJ2-5|-
CAWSVIGGLQETQYF
TGTGCCTGGAGTGTGATTGGGGGCCTCCAAGAGACCCAGTACTTC
>-|TRBV28|TRBJ2-3|many
CASSSARNTDTQYF
TGTGCCAGCAGTTCGGCTCGTAATACAGATACGCAGTATTTT
>-|TRBV2|TRBJ2-7|-
CASRSSTDSYEQYF
TGTGCCAGCAGAAGCAGCACAGACTCCTACGAGCAGTACTTC
>-|TRBV19|TRBJ2-5|-
CASSDIRDHKETQYF
TGTGCCAGTAGCGATATCCGGGACCACAAAGAGACCCAGTACTTC
>-|TRBV7-9|TRBJ2-1|-
CASSPESSNEQFF
TGTGCCAGCAGCCCCGAGAGCTCCAATGAGCAGTTCTTC
>-|TRBV20-1|TRBJ2-1|-
CSAGSNEQFF
TGCAGTGCTGGGAGTAATGAGCAGTTCTTC
>-|TRBV6-6|TRBJ2-7|-
CATGYSVYEQYF
TGTGCCACCGGTTATTCCGTCTACGAGCAGTACTTC
>-|TRBV6-5|TRBJ1-1|-
CASSFGTNTEAFF
TGTGCCAGCAGTTTTGGTACGAACACTGAAGCTTTCTTT
>TRBD2|TRBV19|TRBJ2-1|-
CASNNGGAIEQFF
TGTGCCAGTAATAACGGGGGGGCCATTGAGCAGTTCTTC
>TRBD1|TRBV2|TRBJ2-1|few
CASSRTGWSGVYNEQFF
TGTGCCAGCAGTCGGACAGGTTGGAGTGGGGTGTACAATGAGCAGTTCTTC
>-|TRBV4-1|TRBJ2-1|-
CASSQRPLGVINEQFF
TGCGCCAGCAGCCAAAGACCTTTAGGGGTGATCAATGAGCAGTTCTTC
>-|TRBV30|TRBJ2-7|once
CAWSLQGWEQYF
TGTGCCTGGAGTTTACAGGGTTGGGAGCAGTACTTC
>-|TRBV9|TRBJ1-4|-
CASSVVQPGASGEKLFF
TGTGCCAGCAGCGTAGTCCAACCGGGGGCTTCGGGTGAAAAACTGTTTTTT
>TRBD1|TRBV29-1|TRBJ2-7|-
CSAVGTGSYEQYF
TGCAGCGCCGTAGGGACAGGGTCCTACGAGCAGTACTTC
>-|TRBV5-1|TRBJ2-6|-
CASSLNEGNPGANVLTF
TGCGCCAGCAGCCTAAATGAGGGCAACCCCGGGGCCAACGTCCTGACTTTC
>TRBD1|TRBV2|TRBJ2-7|few
CASTEGQGTQERVF
TGTGCCAGCACTGAGGGACAGGGGACACAGGAGCGAGTCTTC